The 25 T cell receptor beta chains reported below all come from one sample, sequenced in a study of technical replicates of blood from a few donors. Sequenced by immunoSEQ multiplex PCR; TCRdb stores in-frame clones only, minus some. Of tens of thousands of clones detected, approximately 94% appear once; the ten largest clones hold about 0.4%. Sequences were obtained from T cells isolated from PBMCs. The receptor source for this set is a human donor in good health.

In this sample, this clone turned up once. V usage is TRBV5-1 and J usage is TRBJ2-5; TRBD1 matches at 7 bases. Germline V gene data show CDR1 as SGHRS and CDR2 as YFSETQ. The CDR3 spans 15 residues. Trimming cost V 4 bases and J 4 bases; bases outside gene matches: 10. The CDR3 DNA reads TGCGCCAGCAGCATAACAGGGGACAGAGGAGAGACCCAGTACTTC. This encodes CASSITGDRGETQYF.

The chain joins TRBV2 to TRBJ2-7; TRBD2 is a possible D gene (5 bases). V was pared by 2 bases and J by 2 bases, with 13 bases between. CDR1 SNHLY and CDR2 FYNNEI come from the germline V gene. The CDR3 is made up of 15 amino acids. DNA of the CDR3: TGTGCCAGCAGTGAACCTACCGGGAACCCCTACGAGCAGTACTTC. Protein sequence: CASSEPTGNPYEQYF.

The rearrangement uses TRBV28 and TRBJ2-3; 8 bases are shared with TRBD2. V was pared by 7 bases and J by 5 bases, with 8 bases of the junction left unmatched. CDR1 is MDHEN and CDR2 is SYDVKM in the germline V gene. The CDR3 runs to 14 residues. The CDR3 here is CASNSGGRLDTQYF. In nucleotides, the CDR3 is TGTGCCAGCAATTCTGGCGGGAGGTTAGATACGCAGTATTTT. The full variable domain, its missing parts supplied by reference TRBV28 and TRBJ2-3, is DVKVTQSSRYLVKRTGEKVFLECVQDMDHENMFWYRQDPGLGLRLIYFSYDVKMKEKGDIPEGYSVSREKKERFSLILESASTNQTSMYLCASNSGGRLDTQYFGPGTRLTVL.

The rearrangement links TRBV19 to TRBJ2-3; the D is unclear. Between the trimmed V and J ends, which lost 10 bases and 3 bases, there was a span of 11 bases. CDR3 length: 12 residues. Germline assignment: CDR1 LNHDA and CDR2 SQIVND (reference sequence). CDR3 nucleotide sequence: TGTGCCACTCAGCTAGGTACAGATACGCAGTATTTT. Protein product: CATQLGTDTQYF.

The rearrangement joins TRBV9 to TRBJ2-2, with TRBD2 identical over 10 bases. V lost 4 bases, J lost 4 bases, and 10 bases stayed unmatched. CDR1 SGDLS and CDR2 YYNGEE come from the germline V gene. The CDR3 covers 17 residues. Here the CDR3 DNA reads TGTGCCAGCAGCCCTCATATAGCGGGGGGAGGCACCGGGGAGCTGTTTTTT. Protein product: CASSPHIAGGGTGELFF.

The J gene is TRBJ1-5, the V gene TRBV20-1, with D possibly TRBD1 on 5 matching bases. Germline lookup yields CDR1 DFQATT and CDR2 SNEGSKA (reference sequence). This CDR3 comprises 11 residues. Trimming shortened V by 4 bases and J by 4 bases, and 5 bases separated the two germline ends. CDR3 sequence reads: CSATGNQPQHF. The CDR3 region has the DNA TGCAGTGCTACAGGGAATCAGCCCCAGCATTTT.

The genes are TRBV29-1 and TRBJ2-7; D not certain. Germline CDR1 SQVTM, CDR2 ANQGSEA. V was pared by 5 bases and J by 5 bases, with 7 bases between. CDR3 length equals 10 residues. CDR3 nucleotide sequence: TGCAGCGTTATATCCGACGAGCAGTACTTC. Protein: CSVISDEQYF.

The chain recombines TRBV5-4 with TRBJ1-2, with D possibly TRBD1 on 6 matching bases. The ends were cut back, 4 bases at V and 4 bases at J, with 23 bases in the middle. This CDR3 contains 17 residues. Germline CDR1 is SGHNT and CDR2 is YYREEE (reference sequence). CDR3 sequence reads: CASSIYGLDSSFYGYTF. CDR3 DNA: TGTGCCAGCAGCATTTACGGCTTGGACAGTTCGTTCTATGGCTACACCTTC.

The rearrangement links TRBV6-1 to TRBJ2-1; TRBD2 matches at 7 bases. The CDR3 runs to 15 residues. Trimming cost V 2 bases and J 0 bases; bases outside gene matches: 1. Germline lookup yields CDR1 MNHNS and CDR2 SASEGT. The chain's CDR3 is CASSELAGSYNEQFF. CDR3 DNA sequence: TGTGCCAGCAGTGAATTAGCGGGCTCCTACAATGAGCAGTTCTTC.

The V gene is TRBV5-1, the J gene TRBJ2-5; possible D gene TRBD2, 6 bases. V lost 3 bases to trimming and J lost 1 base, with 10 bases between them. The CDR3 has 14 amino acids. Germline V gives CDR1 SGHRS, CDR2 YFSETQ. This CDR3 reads CASSWAGPQETQYF. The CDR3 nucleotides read TGCGCCAGCAGCTGGGCGGGGCCCCAAGAGACCCAGTACTTC.

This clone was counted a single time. CDR3 residues: CAWSNSSYEQYF. The CDR3 DNA reads as TGTGCCTGGAGCAACAGCTCCTACGAGCAGTACTTC. The chain recombines TRBV30 with TRBJ2-5; D call uncertain. Gene TRBJ2-7 matches the end of the DNA better, so the J call may be wrong. The V gene's germline CDR1 is GTSNPN and CDR2 SVGIG (reference sequence). The CDR3 spans 12 residues.

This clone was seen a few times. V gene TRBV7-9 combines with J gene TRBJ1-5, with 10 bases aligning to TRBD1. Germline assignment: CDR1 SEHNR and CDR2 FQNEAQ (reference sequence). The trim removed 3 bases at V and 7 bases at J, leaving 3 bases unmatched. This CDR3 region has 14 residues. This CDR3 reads CASSLTGGEQPQHF. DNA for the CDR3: TGTGCCAGCAGCTTGACAGGGGGCGAACAGCCCCAGCATTTT. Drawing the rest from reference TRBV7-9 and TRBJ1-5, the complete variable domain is DTGVSQNPRHKITKRGQNVTFRCDPISEHNRLYWYRQTLGQGPEFLTYFQNEAQLEKSRLLSDRFSAERPKGSFSTLEIQRTEQGDSAMYLCASSLTGGEQPQHFGDGTRLSIL.

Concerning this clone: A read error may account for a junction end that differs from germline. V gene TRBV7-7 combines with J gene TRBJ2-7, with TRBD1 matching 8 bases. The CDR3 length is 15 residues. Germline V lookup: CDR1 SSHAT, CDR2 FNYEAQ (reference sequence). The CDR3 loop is CASSPGGLSSYEQYF. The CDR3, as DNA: TGTGCTAGCAGCCCAGGGGGCTTAAGCTCCTACGAGCAGTACTTC.

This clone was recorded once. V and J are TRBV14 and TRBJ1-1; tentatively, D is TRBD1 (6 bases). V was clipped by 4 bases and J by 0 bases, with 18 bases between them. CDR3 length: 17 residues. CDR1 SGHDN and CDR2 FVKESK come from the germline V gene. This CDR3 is CASSLEQGGGLNTEAFF. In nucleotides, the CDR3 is TGTGCCAGCAGCCTAGAACAGGGAGGGGGATTGAACACTGAAGCTTTCTTT. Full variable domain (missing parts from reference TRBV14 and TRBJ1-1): EAGVTQFPSHSVIEKGQTVTLRCDPISGHDNLYWYRRVMGKEIKFLLHFVKESKQDESGMPNNRFLAERTGGTYSTLKVQPAELEDSGVYFCASSLEQGGGLNTEAFFGQGTRLTVV.

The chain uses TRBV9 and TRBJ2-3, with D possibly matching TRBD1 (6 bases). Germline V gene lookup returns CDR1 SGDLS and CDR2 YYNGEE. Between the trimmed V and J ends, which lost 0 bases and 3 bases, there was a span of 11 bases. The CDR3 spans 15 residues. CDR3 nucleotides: TGTGCCAGCAGCGTAGAGCAGGGGTATACAGATACGCAGTATTTT. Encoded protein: CASSVEQGYTDTQYF.

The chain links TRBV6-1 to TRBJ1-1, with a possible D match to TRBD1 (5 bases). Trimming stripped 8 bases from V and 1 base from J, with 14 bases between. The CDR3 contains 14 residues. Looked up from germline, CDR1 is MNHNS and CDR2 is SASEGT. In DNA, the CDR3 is TGTGCCAGCGGCCGTGGGACTAAGAACACTGAAGCTTTCTTT. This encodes CASGRGTKNTEAFF.

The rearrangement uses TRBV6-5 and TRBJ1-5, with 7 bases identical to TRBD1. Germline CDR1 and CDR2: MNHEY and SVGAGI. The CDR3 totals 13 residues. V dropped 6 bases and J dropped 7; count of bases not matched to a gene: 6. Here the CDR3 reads CASSTGARQPQHF. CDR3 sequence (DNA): TGTGCCAGCAGCACAGGGGCGAGGCAGCCCCAGCATTTT.

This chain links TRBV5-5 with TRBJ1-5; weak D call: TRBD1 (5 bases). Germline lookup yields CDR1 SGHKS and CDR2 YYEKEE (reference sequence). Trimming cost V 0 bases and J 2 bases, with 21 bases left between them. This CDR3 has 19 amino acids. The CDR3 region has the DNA TGTGCCAGCAGCTTGGGCGGCTTTCTTTCAGGGATCGGCAATCAGCCCCAGCATTTT. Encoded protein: CASSLGGFLSGIGNQPQHF.

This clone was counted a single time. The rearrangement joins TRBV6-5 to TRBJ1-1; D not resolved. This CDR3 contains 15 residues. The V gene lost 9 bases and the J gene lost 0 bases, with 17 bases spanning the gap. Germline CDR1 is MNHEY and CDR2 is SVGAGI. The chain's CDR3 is CASQRFNEVNTEAFF. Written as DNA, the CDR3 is TGTGCCAGTCAAAGATTCAATGAGGTGAACACTGAAGCTTTCTTT.

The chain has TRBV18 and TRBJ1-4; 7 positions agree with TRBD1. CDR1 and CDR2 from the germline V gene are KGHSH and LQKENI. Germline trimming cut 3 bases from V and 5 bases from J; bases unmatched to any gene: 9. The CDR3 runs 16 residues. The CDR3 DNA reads TGTGCCAGCTCACCTACCGGAAGGGGGCTGAATGAAAAACTGTTTTTT. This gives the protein CASSPTGRGLNEKLFF. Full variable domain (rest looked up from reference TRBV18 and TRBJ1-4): NAGVMQNPRHLVRRRGQEARLRCSPMKGHSHVYWYRQLPEEGLKFMVYLQKENIIDESGMPKERFSAEFPKEGPSILRIQQVVRGDSAAYFCASSPTGRGLNEKLFFGSGTQLSVL.

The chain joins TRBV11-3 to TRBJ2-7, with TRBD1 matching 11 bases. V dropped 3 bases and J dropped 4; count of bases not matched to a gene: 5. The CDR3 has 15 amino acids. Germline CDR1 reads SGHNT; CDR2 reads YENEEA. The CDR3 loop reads CASSFGTGGGYEQYF. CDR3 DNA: TGTGCCAGCAGCTTTGGGACAGGGGGAGGATACGAGCAGTACTTC.

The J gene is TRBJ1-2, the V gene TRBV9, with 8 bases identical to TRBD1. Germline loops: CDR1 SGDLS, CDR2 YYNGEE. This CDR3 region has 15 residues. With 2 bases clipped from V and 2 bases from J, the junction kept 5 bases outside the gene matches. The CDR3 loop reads CASSVQGAGNYGYTF. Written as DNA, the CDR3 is TGTGCCAGCAGCGTTCAGGGGGCAGGAAACTATGGCTACACCTTC. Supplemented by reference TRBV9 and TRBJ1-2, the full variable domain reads DSGVTQTPKHLITATGQRVTLRCSPRSGDLSVYWYQQSLDQGLQFLIQYYNGEERAKGNILERFSAQQFPDLHSELNLSSLELGDSALYFCASSVQGAGNYGYTFGSGTRLTVV.

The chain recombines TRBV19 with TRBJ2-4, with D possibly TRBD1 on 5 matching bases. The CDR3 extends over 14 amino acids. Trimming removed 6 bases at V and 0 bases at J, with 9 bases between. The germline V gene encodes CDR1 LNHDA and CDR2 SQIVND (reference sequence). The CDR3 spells CASRDKLAKNIQYF. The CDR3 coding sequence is TGTGCCAGTAGGGACAAGCTAGCCAAAAACATTCAGTACTTC.

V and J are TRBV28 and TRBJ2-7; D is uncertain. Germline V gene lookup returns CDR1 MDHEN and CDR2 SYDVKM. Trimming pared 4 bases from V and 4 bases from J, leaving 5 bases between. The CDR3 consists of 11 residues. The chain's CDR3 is CASSSYYEQYF. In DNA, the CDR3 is TGTGCCAGCAGTTCTTATTACGAGCAGTACTTC.

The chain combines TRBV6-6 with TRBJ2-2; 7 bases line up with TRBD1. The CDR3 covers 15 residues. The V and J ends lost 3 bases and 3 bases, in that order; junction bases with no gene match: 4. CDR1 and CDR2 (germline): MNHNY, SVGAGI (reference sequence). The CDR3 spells CASSYGTAHTGELFF. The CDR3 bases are TGTGCCAGCAGTTATGGGACAGCTCACACCGGGGAGCTGTTTTTT.